The 24 T cell receptor beta chains below all came from one sample that was sequenced in a study of a mutant IDH1 vaccine in newly diagnosed glioma. Profiling relied on immunoSEQ multiplex PCR, and the TCRdb table lists in-frame clones only, not all of them. The table has tens of thousands of clones, 86% seen once. Time point defined: baseline, week 1 (first vaccination visit). Regarding treatment: pre-vaccination baseline after standard-of-care therapy. Sample: PBMCs, taken from a glioma patient treated with radiotherapy, temozolomide or both. These receptors all stem from a man aged 25 to 40 with glioma.

CDR3 DNA: TGTGCCAGCAGTCGCCGGGACAGGGCCACAGATACGCAGTATTTT. Translating gives CASSRRDRATDTQYF. The chain joins TRBV6-4 to TRBJ2-3; 9 nucleotides match TRBD1. Germline CDR1 is MRHNA and CDR2 is SNTAGT. The ends lost 5 bases at V and 2 bases at J; junction bases unmatched: 5. CDR3 length: 15 residues.

This chain connects TRBV5-4 to TRBJ1-5; 9 positions match TRBD1. This CDR3 spans 15 amino acids. J lost 5 bases, V lost 4 bases, and 7 bases had no gene match. Looked up from germline, CDR1 is SGHNT and CDR2 is YYREEE (reference sequence). CDR3 DNA: TGTGCCAGCAGCCAACCGGGACAGGGCCATCAGCCCCAGCATTTT. Translated, it gives CASSQPGQGHQPQHF. Full variable domain (outside the CDR3, taken from reference TRBV5-4 and TRBJ1-5): ETGVTQSPTHLIKTRGQQVTLRCSSQSGHNTVSWYQQALGQGPQFIFQYYREEENGRGNFPPRFSGLQFPNYSSELNVNALELDDSALYLCASSQPGQGHQPQHFGDGTRLSIL.

This chain uses TRBV5-1 with TRBJ2-7; tentative D call: TRBD1 (6 bases). The V gene lost 3 bases and the J gene lost 7 bases, with 11 bases spanning the gap. Germline V gene sequence: CDR1 SGHRS, CDR2 YFSETQ. This CDR3 is 12 amino acids long. The CDR3 DNA sequence: TGCGCCAGCAGCTCACAGGGTCTTGAGCAGTACTTC. It encodes CASSSQGLEQYF.

The chain links TRBV2 to TRBJ1-6; possibly TRBD1 for D (6 bases). V was shortened by 1 base and J by 9 bases, with 13 bases between the two germline ends. The CDR3 spans 15 residues. Germline V CDR1 and CDR2: SNHLY, FYNNEI. The CDR3 reads CASSEEQGSISPLHF. The CDR3 bases are TGTGCCAGCAGTGAAGAGCAGGGGTCCATTTCACCCCTCCACTTT.

The chain carries TRBV11-2 and TRBJ2-3; the D gene is possibly TRBD1 (6 bases). CDR1 SGHAT and CDR2 FQNNGV come from the germline V gene. This CDR3 region has 20 residues. The germline V and J ends were trimmed by 0 bases and 2 bases, with 24 bases remaining between them. The CDR3 DNA reads TGTGCCAGCAGCTTAGAGTTCTGGGGTGGACAGCCACGCGTCACAGATACGCAGTATTTT. Residues: CASSLEFWGGQPRVTDTQYF.

The chain couples TRBV18 to TRBJ1-1; 7 bases align to TRBD1. CDR1 and CDR2 (germline): KGHSH, LQKENI. The CDR3 is made up of 15 amino acids. J was trimmed by 5 bases and V by 2 bases; bases with no gene match: 8. The CDR3 is CASSPRQGFMTEAFF. DNA for the CDR3: TGTGCCAGCTCACCAAGACAGGGTTTTATGACTGAAGCTTTCTTT.

The chain couples TRBV7-6 to TRBJ1-5; TRBD1 matches 9 bases. Germline trimming cut 5 bases from V and 6 bases from J; bases unmatched to any gene: 14. The CDR3 consists of 17 residues. The germline CDR1 and CDR2 sequences are SGHVS and FNYEAQ. CDR3 loop: CASSPLGGQGNVQPQHF. The CDR3 region has the DNA TGTGCCAGCAGCCCCCTGGGGGGACAGGGCAACGTTCAGCCCCAGCATTTT.

The chain carries TRBV28 and TRBJ1-1, with 9 bases fitting TRBD1. V lost 6 bases and J lost 4; bases outside the gene matches: 9. From germline, CDR1 is MDHEN and CDR2 SYDVKM. CDR3 length equals 15 residues. CDR3 sequence reads: CASRIQGAVRTEAFF. The CDR3 DNA follows: TGTGCCAGCAGGATACAGGGGGCCGTTCGCACTGAAGCTTTCTTT.

The chain carries TRBV7-8 and TRBJ2-5; 7 bases align to TRBD1. Germline-derived CDR1 and CDR2 are SGHVS and FQNEAQ. The J segment lost 2 bases and the V segment lost 1 base, leaving 7 bases of the junction unmatched. CDR3 length equals 16 residues. Here the CDR3 DNA reads TGTGCCAGCAGCTTAGACCCGGGACAGAGACAAGAGACCCAGTACTTC. Amino acids: CASSLDPGQRQETQYF.

The chain employs TRBV6-6 and TRBJ2-7, with unresolved D. Looked up from germline, CDR1 is MNHNY and CDR2 is SVGAGI (reference sequence). CDR3 length: 15 residues. Deletions cut 0 bases from V and 2 bases from J, with 11 bases between. Here the CDR3 DNA reads TGTGCCAGCAGTTACTCAGGCACTCCGACCTACGAGCAGTACTTC. This gives the protein CASSYSGTPTYEQYF.

This clone has only a few counts. This chain joins TRBV5-1 and TRBJ2-7; 11 positions agree with TRBD2. The V segment lost 3 bases and the J segment 5 bases; nucleotides outside the gene matches: 4. The CDR3 spans 14 residues. The germline V gene encodes CDR1 SGHRS and CDR2 YFSETQ. The DNA of the CDR3 is TGCGCCAGCAGCTCGGGACTAGCGGAGGACGAGCAGTACTTC. This gives the protein CASSSGLAEDEQYF.

The J gene is TRBJ1-1, the V gene TRBV4-2; D gene uncertain. Looked up from germline, CDR1 is LGHNA and CDR2 is YNFKEQ. V lost 0 bases and J 1 base, leaving 6 bases between the germline ends. This CDR3 comprises 14 residues. For the CDR3, the DNA is TGTGCCAGCAGCCAAGATCCCACGAACACTGAAGCTTTCTTT. Protein sequence: CASSQDPTNTEAFF.

This chain uses TRBV18 with TRBJ2-3; 7 nucleotides align to TRBD1. The CDR3 has 15 residues. The germline gives CDR1 KGHSH, CDR2 LQKENI. The J segment lost 4 bases and the V segment lost 4 bases, leaving 8 bases of the junction unmatched. The CDR3 loop is CASSLRQGRADTQYF. DNA of the CDR3: TGTGCCAGCTCACTGCGACAGGGAAGGGCAGATACGCAGTATTTT.

V gene TRBV6-5 combines with J gene TRBJ2-6; unclear D gene. The germline V and J ends were trimmed by 0 bases and 3 bases, with 0 bases remaining between them. Germline V CDR1 and CDR2: MNHEY, SVGAGI. CDR3 length: 13 residues. CDR3: CASSYSGANVLTF. The CDR3 coding sequence is TGTGCCAGCAGTTACTCTGGGGCCAACGTCCTGACTTTC.

The chain uses TRBV2 and TRBJ1-2; 9 bases agree with TRBD1. V was clipped by 9 bases and J by 7 bases; unmatched bases: 6. CDR1 is SNHLY and CDR2 is FYNNEI in the germline V gene. The CDR3 loop spans 12 amino acids. The CDR3 loop reads CARRGQGGGYTF. The CDR3 DNA reads TGTGCCAGGAGGGGACAGGGTGGTGGCTACACCTTC.

This rearrangement joins TRBV2 to TRBJ1-6, with TRBD1 matching 7 bases. The germline CDR1 and CDR2 sequences are SNHLY and FYNNEI. The V gene end was trimmed by 7 bases and the J gene end by 5 bases; junction bases not matched to a gene: 8. This CDR3 contains 15 residues. The CDR3 here is CASKRQGDNNSPLHF. CDR3 nucleotides: TGTGCCAGCAAGCGACAGGGCGACAATAATTCACCCCTCCACTTT. Looking up the rest from reference TRBV2 and TRBJ1-6 gives the full variable domain: EPEVTQTPSHQVTQMGQEVILRCVPISNHLYFYWYRQILGQKVEFLVSFYNNEISEKSEIFDDQFSVERPDGSNFTLKIRSTKLEDSAMYFCASKRQGDNNSPLHFGNGTRLTVT.

This chain joins TRBV30 and TRBJ2-7, with a possible D match to TRBD1 (6 bases). The V end lost 4 bases, the J end lost 4 bases, and 14 bases lay between the germline ends. CDR1 is GTSNPN and CDR2 is SVGIG in the germline V gene (reference sequence). CDR3 size: 13 residues. The CDR3 sequence: CAWKPPDSYEQYF. The CDR3 nucleotides are TGTGCCTGGAAGCCCCCGGACAGTTACGAGCAGTACTTC.

The chain joins TRBV11-2 to TRBJ2-2; unclear D gene. The V end lost 1 base, the J end lost 2 bases, and 5 bases lay between the germline ends. The CDR3 contains 14 residues. Germline values: CDR1 SGHAT, CDR2 FQNNGV. The CDR3 sequence: CASSLARNTGELFF. In nucleotides, the CDR3 is TGTGCCAGCAGCTTAGCCAGAAACACCGGGGAGCTGTTTTTT.

The rearrangement links TRBV5-1 to TRBJ1-5; D gene uncertain. Trimming took 0 bases from V and 3 from J, leaving 10 bases between them. CDR1 is SGHRS and CDR2 is YFSETQ in the germline V gene. The CDR3 is 15 amino acids. The CDR3 reads CASSLEGFVNQPQHF. The CDR3, as DNA: TGCGCCAGCAGCTTGGAAGGGTTTGTCAATCAGCCCCAGCATTTT. Full variable domain (missing parts from reference TRBV5-1 and TRBJ1-5): KAGVTQTPRYLIKTRGQQVTLSCSPISGHRSVSWYQQTPGQGLQFLFEYFSETQRNKGNFPGRFSGRQFSNSRSEMNVSTLELGDSALYLCASSLEGFVNQPQHFGDGTRLSIL.

The V call is TRBV6-6, the J call TRBJ1-3; D not resolved. The CDR3 has 13 residues. V was shortened by 5 bases and J by 8 bases, with 13 bases between the two germline ends. The germline V gene encodes CDR1 MNHNY and CDR2 SVGAGI (reference sequence). This CDR3 reads CASSAGSVYTIYF. The CDR3 bases are TGTGCCAGCAGTGCAGGTTCGGTATACACCATATATTTT.

V and J are TRBV2 and TRBJ2-7, with a possible D match to TRBD1 (6 bases). Germline V lookup: CDR1 SNHLY, CDR2 FYNNEI. This CDR3 region has 12 residues. V was pared by 5 bases and J by 4 bases, with 9 bases between. Here the CDR3 DNA reads TGTGCCAGCAGTCGACAGGAGTACGAGCAGTACTTC. Translated, it gives CASSRQEYEQYF. The whole variable domain, filled in from reference TRBV2 and TRBJ2-7, reads EPEVTQTPSHQVTQMGQEVILRCVPISNHLYFYWYRQILGQKVEFLVSFYNNEISEKSEIFDDQFSVERPDGSNFTLKIRSTKLEDSAMYFCASSRQEYEQYFGPGTRLTVT.

In this sample, this clone turned up a few times. Other DNA sequences from this sample encode an identical CDR3 as well. V is TRBV6-4 and J is TRBJ1-1; no reliable D call. This CDR3 has 13 amino acids. The V end lost 2 bases, the J end lost 2 bases, and 6 bases lay between the germline ends. The germline gives CDR1 MRHNA, CDR2 SNTAGT. The CDR3 DNA follows: TGTGCCAGCAGTGACCGGGCCAACACTGAAGCTTTCTTT. It codes for CASSDRANTEAFF.

V usage is TRBV12-5 and J usage is TRBJ2-1; 7 bases fit TRBD1. The J segment lost 7 bases and the V segment lost 0 bases, leaving 9 bases of the junction unmatched. Germline assignment: CDR1 LGHNT and CDR2 FRNRAP. CDR3 size: 16 residues. In nucleotides, the CDR3 is TGTGCTAGTGGTTTGGTACAGGGGTATGCTCGTAATGAGCAGTTCTTC. This translates into CASGLVQGYARNEQFF. Looking up the rest from reference TRBV12-5 and TRBJ2-1 gives the full variable domain: DARVTQTPRHKVTEMGQEVTMRCQPILGHNTVFWYRQTMMQGLELLAYFRNRAPLDDSGMPKDRFSAEMPDATLATLKIQPSEPRDSAVYFCASGLVQGYARNEQFFGPGTRLTVL.

The rearrangement uses TRBV7-9 and TRBJ2-6; 8 bases match TRBD1. There are 17 residues in the CDR3. Germline CDR1 is SEHNR and CDR2 is FQNEAQ (reference sequence). With 3 bases clipped from V and 1 base from J, the junction kept 5 bases outside the gene matches. CDR3 nucleotide sequence: TGTGCCAGCAGCTTCAGGACAGGGATTTCTGGGGCCAACGTCCTGACTTTC. It yields the protein CASSFRTGISGANVLTF.